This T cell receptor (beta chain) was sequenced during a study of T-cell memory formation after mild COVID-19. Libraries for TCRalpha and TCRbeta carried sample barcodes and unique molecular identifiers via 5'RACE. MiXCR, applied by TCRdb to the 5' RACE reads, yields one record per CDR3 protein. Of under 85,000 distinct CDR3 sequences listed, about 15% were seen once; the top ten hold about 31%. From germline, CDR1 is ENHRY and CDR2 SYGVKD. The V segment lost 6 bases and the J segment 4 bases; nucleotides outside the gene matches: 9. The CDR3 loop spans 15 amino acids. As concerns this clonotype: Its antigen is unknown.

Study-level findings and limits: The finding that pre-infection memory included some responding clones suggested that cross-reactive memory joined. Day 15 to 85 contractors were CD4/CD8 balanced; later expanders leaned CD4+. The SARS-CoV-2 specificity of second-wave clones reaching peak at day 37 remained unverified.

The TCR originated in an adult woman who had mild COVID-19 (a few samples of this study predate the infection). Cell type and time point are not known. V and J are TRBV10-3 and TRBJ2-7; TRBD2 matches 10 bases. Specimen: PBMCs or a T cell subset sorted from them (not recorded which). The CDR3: CAISEDTSGTYEQYF. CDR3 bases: TGTGCCATCAGCGAGGACACTAGCGGGACGTACGAGCAGTACTTC.